Listed below are T cell receptor beta chains from one sample, sequenced in a study of blood T cell repertoires in COVID-19. The data were produced by immunoSEQ multiplex PCR, yet TCRdb's version contains in-frame clones alone and is incomplete. The table lists roughly 290,000 clones, around 89% of them singletons. Material: PBMCs or T cells enriched from blood (not recorded which). The receptor set was obtained from a young woman with acute COVID-19. Both conserved end residues are part of each CDR3. The D gene is left open where the match is weak. Some rows mark clone size as missing; the rest say once, few, many or name a class of expanded clone.

TRBJ1-2	TRBD1	TRBV3-1/TRBV3-2	.	TGTGCCAGCAGCCAACAGGGGGGATACTATGGCTACACCTTC	CASSQQGGYYGYTF
TRBJ2-7	TRBD2	TRBV28	once	TGTGCCAGCAGTTTAAGCGGGGGGTCCTCCGAGCAGTACTTC	CASSLSGGSSEQYF
TRBJ1-2	TRBD1	TRBV18	few	TGTGCCAGCTCATCGGGACAGGGAACTTTCGGTTCTGGCTACACCTTC	CASSSGQGTFGSGYTF
TRBJ2-7	.	TRBV10-2	.	TGCGCCACCACACTGACTAGGATTAGCGACGAGCAGTACTTC	CATTLTRISDEQYF
TRBJ2-3	TRBD1	TRBV11-3	.	TGTGCCAGCAGCTTAGATTCTCGACAGGGACGCACAGATACGCAGTATTTT	CASSLDSRQGRTDTQYF
TRBJ2-1	TRBD2	TRBV27	.	TGTGCCAGCAGTTTTCCAAGCGGGACTGAGCAGTTCTTC	CASSFPSGTEQFF
TRBJ2-3	.	TRBV6-4	few	TGTGCCAGCAGTGACGGGACTAGCACAGATACGCAGTATTTT	CASSDGTSTDTQYF
TRBJ2-7	.	TRBV19	.	TGTGCCAGTAGTCCCTGGGGGGGCGGGAGCTACGAGCAGTACTTC	CASSPWGGGSYEQYF
TRBJ2-7	.	TRBV7-9	.	TGTGCCAGCAGCTTCAGGGCGGGGCGGTCCTACGAGCAGTACTTC	CASSFRAGRSYEQYF
TRBJ1-5	.	TRBV6-5	.	TGTGCCATTGACCCAACTCAGGGGCAGGGTCAGCCCCAGCATTTT	CAIDPTQGQGQPQHF
TRBJ1-2	TRBD1	TRBV2	once	TGTGCCAGCAGTGAGGTTGGGACAGGTATCTATGGCTACACCTTC	CASSEVGTGIYGYTF
TRBJ2-2	.	TRBV6-5	.	TGTGCCAGCAGTTACCGGGACACCTTGAACACCGGGGAGCTGTTTTTT	CASSYRDTLNTGELFF
TRBJ2-3	TRBD2	TRBV2	.	TGTGCCAGCAGTGGACTAGCGGGAAATAGAGATACGCAGTATTTT	CASSGLAGNRDTQYF
TRBJ1-1	.	TRBV7-2	.	TGTGCCAGCAGCTTCGGGGGGAGCACTGAAGCTTTCTTT	CASSFGGSTEAFF
TRBJ1-5	TRBD1	TRBV28	.	TGTGCCAGCAGCTCGGACAGGGCATCAGGTAGCAATCAGCCCCAGCATTTT	CASSSDRASGSNQPQHF
TRBJ2-7	TRBD2	TRBV4-1	.	TGCGCCAGCAGCCAGGCCTCCGGGACTAGCGGGAGAGGGCAGTACTTC	CASSQASGTSGRGQYF
TRBJ2-3	TRBD1	TRBV2	.	TGTGCCAGCAGTCGGGACAGCCGCACAGATACGCAGTATTTT	CASSRDSRTDTQYF
TRBJ2-3	TRBD1	TRBV5-1	once	TGCGCCAGCAGCTCCCTAAGTTCGGGGACAGGGGGGGCAGATACGCAGTATTTT	CASSSLSSGTGGADTQYF